This TCR beta chain came from a study of regulatory T cells in long-lasting Graves disease. Study-level results: Only a small sample size was used, which may have cut accuracy.

This clonotype was counted at least ten times. Its matching antigen is unknown. The V gene's germline CDR1 is SGHVS and CDR2 FQNEAQ. With 4 bases removed from V and 6 bases from J, the gap between germline ends came to 13 bases. This CDR3 region has 15 residues. Time point defined: newly diagnosed GD, antithyroid drugs for less than 3 months. Making the TCR library involved RNA that had been extracted from PBMCs. By American Thyroid Association guidelines, Graves' disease was diagnosed in the cohort. The TCR beta library used iRepertoire HTBI primers with Arm-PCR amplification of CDR3. One entry per CDR3 protein, called by TCRdb with MiXCR from the multiplex PCR reads. Among approximately 230,000 distinct CDR3 sequences, about 16% were seen once, and the ten largest hold around 20%.

The genes are TRBV7-8 and TRBJ1-6; unclear D gene. The starting material was peripheral blood mononuclear cells (PBMCs), obtained at new diagnosis, from a patient treated with antithyroid drugs. This sequence originates from a female donor with Graves disease. The CDR3 bases are TGTGCCAGCAGCTCCGGGGTTCGGAGTAATTCACCCCTCCACTTT. This codes for CASSSGVRSNSPLHF.